Sequencing of this T cell receptor (beta chain) was carried out in a study of blood T cell repertoires in COVID-19. Study-level background: Sites in the United States, Italy and Spain provided acute and convalescent COVID-19 samples.

With respect to this clone: One end of the junction varies from germline; a read error may be responsible.

The germline CDR1 and CDR2 sequences are KGHSH and LQKENI. The CDR3 length is 13 residues. Assay: immunoSEQ multiplex PCR; the TCRdb copy retains only in-frame clones and omits some. Among 150,000 to 200,000 clones, around 90% were seen once, and the ten largest hold 5%. The sample comprised peripheral blood. The chain uses TRBV18 and TRBJ1-2, with a possible D match to TRBD1 (5 bases). The receptor was isolated from a human donor in a cohort sampled during active COVID-19. CDR3 sequence reads: CASSPSDSFRWAF. The CDR3 nucleotides are TGTGCCAGCTCACCTTCCGACAGTTTCCGTTGGGCCTTC.